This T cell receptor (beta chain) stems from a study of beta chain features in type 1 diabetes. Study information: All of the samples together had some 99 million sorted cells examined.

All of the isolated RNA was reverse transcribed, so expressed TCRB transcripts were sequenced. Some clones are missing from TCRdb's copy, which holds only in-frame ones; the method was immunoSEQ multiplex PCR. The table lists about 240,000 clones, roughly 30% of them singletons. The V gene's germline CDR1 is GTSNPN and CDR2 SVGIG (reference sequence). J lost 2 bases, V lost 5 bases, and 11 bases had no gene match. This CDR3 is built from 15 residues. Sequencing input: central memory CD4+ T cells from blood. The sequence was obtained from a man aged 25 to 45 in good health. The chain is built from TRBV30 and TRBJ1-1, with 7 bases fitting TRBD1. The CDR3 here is CAWGGGQGVNTEAFF. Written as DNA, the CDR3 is TGTGCCTGGGGAGGGGGCCAAGGGGTAAACACTGAAGCTTTCTTT.